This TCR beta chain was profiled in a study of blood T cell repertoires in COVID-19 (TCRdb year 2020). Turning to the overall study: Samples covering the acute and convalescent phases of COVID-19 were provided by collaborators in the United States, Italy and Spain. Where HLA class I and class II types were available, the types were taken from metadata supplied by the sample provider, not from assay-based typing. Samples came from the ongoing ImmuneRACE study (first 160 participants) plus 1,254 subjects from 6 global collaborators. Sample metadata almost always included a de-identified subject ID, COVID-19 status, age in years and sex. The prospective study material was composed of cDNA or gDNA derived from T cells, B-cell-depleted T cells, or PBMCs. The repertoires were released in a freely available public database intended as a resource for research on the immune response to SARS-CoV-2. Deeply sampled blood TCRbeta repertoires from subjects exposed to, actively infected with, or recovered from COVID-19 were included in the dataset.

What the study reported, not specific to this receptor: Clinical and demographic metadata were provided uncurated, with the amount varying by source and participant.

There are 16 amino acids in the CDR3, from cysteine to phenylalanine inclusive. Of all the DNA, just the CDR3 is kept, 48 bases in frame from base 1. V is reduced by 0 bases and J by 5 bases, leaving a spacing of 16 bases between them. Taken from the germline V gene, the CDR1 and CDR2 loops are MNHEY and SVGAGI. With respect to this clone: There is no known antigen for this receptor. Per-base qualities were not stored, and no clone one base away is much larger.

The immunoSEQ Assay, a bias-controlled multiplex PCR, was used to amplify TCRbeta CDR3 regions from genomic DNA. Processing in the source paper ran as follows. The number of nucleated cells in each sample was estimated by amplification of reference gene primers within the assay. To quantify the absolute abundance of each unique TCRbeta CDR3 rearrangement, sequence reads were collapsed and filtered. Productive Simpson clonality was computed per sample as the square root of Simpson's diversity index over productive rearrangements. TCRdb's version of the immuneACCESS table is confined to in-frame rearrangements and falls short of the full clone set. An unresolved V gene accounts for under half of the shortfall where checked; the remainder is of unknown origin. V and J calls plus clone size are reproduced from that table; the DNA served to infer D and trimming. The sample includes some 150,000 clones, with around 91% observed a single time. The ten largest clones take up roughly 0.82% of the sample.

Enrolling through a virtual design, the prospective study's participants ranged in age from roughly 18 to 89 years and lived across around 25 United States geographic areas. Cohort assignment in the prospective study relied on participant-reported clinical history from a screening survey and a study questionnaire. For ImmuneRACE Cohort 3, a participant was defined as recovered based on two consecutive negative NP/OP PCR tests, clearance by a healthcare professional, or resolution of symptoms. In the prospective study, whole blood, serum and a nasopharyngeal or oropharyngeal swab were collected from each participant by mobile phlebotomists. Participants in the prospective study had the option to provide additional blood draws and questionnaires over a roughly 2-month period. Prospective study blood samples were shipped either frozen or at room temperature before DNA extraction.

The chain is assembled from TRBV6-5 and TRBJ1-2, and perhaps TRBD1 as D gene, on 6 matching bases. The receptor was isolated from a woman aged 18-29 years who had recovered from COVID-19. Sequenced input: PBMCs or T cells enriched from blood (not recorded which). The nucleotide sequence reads TGTGCCAGCAGTTACTCAGTGTTGAACAGGGAATATGGCTACACCTTC. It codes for CASSYSVLNREYGYTF.